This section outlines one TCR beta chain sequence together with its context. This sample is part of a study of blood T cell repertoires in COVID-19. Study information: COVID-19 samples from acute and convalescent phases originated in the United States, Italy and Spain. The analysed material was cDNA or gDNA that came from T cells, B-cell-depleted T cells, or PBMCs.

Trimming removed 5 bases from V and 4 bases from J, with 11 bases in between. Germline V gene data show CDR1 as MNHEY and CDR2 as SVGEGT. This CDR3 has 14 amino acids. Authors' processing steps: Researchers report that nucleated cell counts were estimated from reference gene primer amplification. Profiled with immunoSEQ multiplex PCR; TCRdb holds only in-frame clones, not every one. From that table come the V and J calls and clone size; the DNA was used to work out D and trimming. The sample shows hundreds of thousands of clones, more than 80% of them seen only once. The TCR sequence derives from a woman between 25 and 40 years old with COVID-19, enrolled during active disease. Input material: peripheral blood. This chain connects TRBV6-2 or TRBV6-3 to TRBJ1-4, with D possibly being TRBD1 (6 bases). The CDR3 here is CASSIQGSNEKLFF. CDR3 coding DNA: TGTGCCAGCAGTATTCAGGGGAGTAATGAAAAACTGTTTTTT.